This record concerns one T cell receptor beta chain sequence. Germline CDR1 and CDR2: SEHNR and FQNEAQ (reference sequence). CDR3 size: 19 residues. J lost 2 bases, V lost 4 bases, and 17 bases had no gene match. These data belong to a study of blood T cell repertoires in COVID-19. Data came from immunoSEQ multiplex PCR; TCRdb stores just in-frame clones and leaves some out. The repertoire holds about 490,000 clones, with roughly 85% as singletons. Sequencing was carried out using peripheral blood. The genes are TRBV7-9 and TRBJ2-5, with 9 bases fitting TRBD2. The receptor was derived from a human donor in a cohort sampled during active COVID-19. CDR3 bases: TGTGCCAGCAGCTACCCAAATAGCGGGAGAGGGCGCCATCAAGAGACCCAGTACTTC. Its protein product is CASSYPNSGRGRHQETQYF.